The 25 T cell receptor beta chains in this list originate from one sample, sequenced in a study of technical replicates of blood from a few donors. Sequencing used immunoSEQ multiplex PCR; TCRdb keeps in-frame clones, though not all of them. The table shows about 93,000 clones, with approximately 95% occurring only once. The sample taken for sequencing was T cells isolated from PBMCs. Receptors were obtained from a human donor in good health.

The genes are TRBV2 and TRBJ2-2; the match to TRBD2 covers 11 bases. This CDR3 spans 15 amino acids. J was trimmed by 6 bases and V by 7 bases; bases with no gene match: 7. Per the germline V gene, CDR1 is SNHLY and CDR2 is FYNNEI. In DNA form, the CDR3 reads TGTGCCAGCAATAAACTAGCGGGAGCCCCCGGGGAGCTGTTTTTT. Amino acids: CASNKLAGAPGELFF.

J is TRBJ2-1 and V is TRBV13, with 8 positions matching TRBD1. Germline assignment: CDR1 PRHDT and CDR2 FYEKMQ (reference sequence). V lost 0 bases and J lost 6; bases outside the gene matches: 10. The CDR3 is made up of 17 amino acids. CDR3 nucleotides: TGTGCCAGCAGCTTAGGCCTTCCAGGACAGGGACCCAATGAGCAGTTCTTC. It codes for CASSLGLPGQGPNEQFF.

This sequence joins TRBV10-1 and TRBJ2-7; 7 positions agree with TRBD2. The CDR3 extends over 14 amino acids. The V and J ends lost 3 bases and 4 bases, in that order; junction bases with no gene match: 6. The germline V gene has CDR1 WNHNN and CDR2 SYGVQD (reference sequence). The CDR3 here is CASSERTRPYEQYF. CDR3 nucleotides: TGCGCCAGCAGTGAAAGGACTAGACCTTACGAGCAGTACTTC.

This chain joins TRBV27 and TRBJ1-4; D is ambiguous. The ends were cut back, 3 bases at V and 8 bases at J, with 10 bases in the middle. Germline CDR1 is MNHEY and CDR2 is SMNVEV (reference sequence). The length of the CDR3 is 13 residues. This chain's CDR3 is CASSFREAEKLFF. As DNA, the CDR3 is TGTGCCAGCAGTTTTAGGGAGGCAGAAAAACTGTTTTTT.

V usage is TRBV9 and J usage is TRBJ2-3; 8 nucleotides line up with TRBD1. The ends lost 4 bases at V and 0 bases at J; junction bases unmatched: 4. The CDR3 extends over 15 amino acids. Germline values: CDR1 SGDLS, CDR2 YYNGEE. This CDR3 is CASSPWTGSTDTQYF. The DNA for the CDR3 is TGTGCCAGCAGCCCTTGGACAGGGAGCACAGATACGCAGTATTTT.

The V call is TRBV7-9, the J call TRBJ1-2; 7 bases match TRBD1. CDR1 and CDR2 (germline): SEHNR, FQNEAQ (reference sequence). Unmatched junction bases numbered 5, after V lost 4 bases and J lost 6 bases. The length of the CDR3 is 13 residues. The CDR3 DNA reads as TGTGCCAGCAGCTCGGGACAGTGGAATGGCTACACCTTC. Translation: CASSSGQWNGYTF. The full variable domain, rest sourced from reference TRBV7-9 and TRBJ1-2, is DTGVSQNPRHKITKRGQNVTFRCDPISEHNRLYWYRQTLGQGPEFLTYFQNEAQLEKSRLLSDRFSAERPKGSFSTLEIQRTEQGDSAMYLCASSSGQWNGYTFGSGTRLTVV.

V gene TRBV5-1 combines with J gene TRBJ2-2, with TRBD1 matching over 8 bases. The germline CDR1 and CDR2 sequences are SGHRS and YFSETQ. The V and J ends lost 3 bases and 1 base, in that order; junction bases with no gene match: 5. The CDR3 totals 16 residues. The CDR3 region is CASSWQGAGNTGELFF. The CDR3 coding sequence is TGCGCCAGCAGCTGGCAGGGGGCGGGGAACACCGGGGAGCTGTTTTTT.

This chain connects TRBV10-3 to TRBJ1-1; TRBD1 might be the D (5 bases). Per the germline V gene, CDR1 is ENHRY and CDR2 is SYGVKD. This CDR3 comprises 16 residues. Trimming left V 1 base short and J 0 bases short, with 12 bases between. CDR3 region: CAISEYSTELNTEAFF. CDR3 DNA: TGTGCCATCAGTGAGTATTCGACAGAATTGAACACTGAAGCTTTCTTT.

This clone has a handful of counts. The chain employs TRBV28 and TRBJ2-2; the D gene is possibly TRBD1 (6 bases). This CDR3 has 13 residues. Trimming removed 3 bases at V and 6 bases at J, with 8 bases between. Germline values: CDR1 MDHEN, CDR2 SYDVKM. In nucleotides, the CDR3 is TGTGCCAGCAGTTTTCAGGGGTCCGGGGAGCTGTTTTTT. Amino acid sequence: CASSFQGSGELFF.

J is TRBJ2-5 and V is TRBV27; the match to TRBD2 covers 16 bases. CDR1 and CDR2 (germline): MNHEY, SMNVEV (reference sequence). The CDR3 has 17 amino acids. V lost 5 bases and J lost 1; bases outside the gene matches: 4. The CDR3 sequence: CASSAGTSGGAQETQYF. CDR3 DNA: TGTGCCAGCAGTGCCGGGACTAGCGGGGGGGCCCAAGAGACCCAGTACTTC.

The chain is built from TRBV11-3 and TRBJ2-4, with a possible D match to TRBD1 (6 bases). The germline V and J ends were trimmed by 1 base and 6 bases, with 13 bases remaining between them. The CDR3 consists of 15 residues. Germline V gene data show CDR1 as SGHNT and CDR2 as YENEEA. The DNA of the CDR3 is TGTGCCAGCAGCTTAGCCCCAGGGGCTGGAAACATTCAGTACTTC. It yields the protein CASSLAPGAGNIQYF.

The chain combines TRBV30 with TRBJ1-5, with TRBD1 matching over 12 bases. Trimming removed 0 bases from V and 7 bases from J; junction bases left unmatched: 4. The CDR3 spans 15 residues. Germline V gives CDR1 GTSNPN, CDR2 SVGIG (reference sequence). The CDR3 reads CAWSVLGTGGQPQHF. Written as DNA, the CDR3 is TGTGCCTGGAGTGTATTGGGGACAGGGGGCCAGCCCCAGCATTTT.

This sequence joins TRBV30 and TRBJ1-2; 9 bases align to TRBD1. After removal of 3 bases from V and 5 bases from J, the junction contained 7 bases not matched to a gene. Germline V gene data show CDR1 as GTSNPN and CDR2 as SVGIG (reference sequence). This CDR3 has 14 residues. The CDR3 loop reads CAWSWTGEFYGYTF. The CDR3 region has the DNA TGTGCCTGGAGCTGGACAGGGGAATTTTATGGCTACACCTTC.

The gene calls are TRBV18 and TRBJ1-2, with D tentatively TRBD1 (5 bases). Germline-derived CDR1 and CDR2 are KGHSH and LQKENI. V was clipped by 3 bases and J by 2 bases, with 16 bases between them. This CDR3 contains 16 residues. As DNA, the CDR3 is TGTGCCAGCTCACCCGGCGGGGGAAAGGGGAACTATGGCTACACCTTC. Amino acid sequence: CASSPGGGKGNYGYTF.

The rearrangement uses TRBV7-2 and TRBJ2-3; D is ambiguous. CDR1 and CDR2 from the germline V gene are SGHTA and FQGNSA. This CDR3 is 14 amino acids long. With 5 bases removed from V and 2 bases from J, the gap between germline ends came to 11 bases. DNA for the CDR3: TGTGCCAGCAGCCAAGCGATCCACACAGATACGCAGTATTTT. Its protein product is CASSQAIHTDTQYF.

The chain carries TRBV28 and TRBJ1-5, with a possible D match to TRBD1 (5 bases). Germline lookup yields CDR1 MDHEN and CDR2 SYDVKM. The CDR3 consists of 17 residues. V was clipped by 6 bases and J by 4 bases, with 22 bases between them. CDR3 loop: CASRDLWGTDGNQPQHF. CDR3 coding DNA: TGTGCCAGCAGAGATTTATGGGGGACTGACGGGAATCAGCCCCAGCATTTT.

Only one count was recorded for this clone. The J gene is TRBJ2-4, the V gene TRBV27, with D maybe TRBD2 (7 bases). Trimming pared 3 bases from V and 7 bases from J, leaving 25 bases between. This CDR3 region has 18 residues. Germline V gene lookup returns CDR1 MNHEY and CDR2 SMNVEV (reference sequence). As DNA, the CDR3 is TGTGCCAGCAGTTTGTTTTCTTTACAGGGCGAGGGGGGGAACATTCAGTACTTC. Protein sequence: CASSLFSLQGEGGNIQYF.

The J gene is TRBJ2-1, the V gene TRBV29-1; 11 bases match TRBD1. CDR1 and CDR2 (germline): SQVTM, ANQGSEA. Trimming removed 7 bases from V and 7 bases from J; junction bases left unmatched: 3. The CDR3 consists of 12 residues. The CDR3 DNA is TGCAGCGCAAGGGACAGGGGGAATGAGCAGTTCTTC. The encoded protein is CSARDRGNEQFF.

The V and J genes are TRBV7-9 and TRBJ1-1, with D hard to call. CDR3 length equals 12 residues. Germline CDR1 and CDR2: SEHNR and FQNEAQ (reference sequence). The V and J ends lost 3 bases and 0 bases respectively, with 2 bases between them. CDR3 in amino acids: CASSFLNTEAFF. The CDR3 DNA is TGTGCCAGCAGCTTCTTGAACACTGAAGCTTTCTTT.

The V gene is TRBV11-2, the J gene TRBJ1-3; TRBD1 agrees at 7 bases. CDR1 is SGHAT and CDR2 is FQNNGV in the germline V gene. J was trimmed by 11 bases and V by 3 bases; bases with no gene match: 10. This CDR3 spans 14 amino acids. The CDR3, as DNA: TGTGCCAGCAGCTTTATAGGGACAGACTCTTCCATATATTTT. Its translation is CASSFIGTDSSIYF.

V usage is TRBV4-2 and J usage is TRBJ2-2; 8 bases align to TRBD1. This CDR3 contains 16 residues. V lost 0 bases and J lost 4; bases outside the gene matches: 4. Looked up from germline, CDR1 is LGHNA and CDR2 is YNFKEQ. The CDR3: CASSQDRDRLTGELFF. The CDR3 DNA reads TGTGCCAGCAGCCAAGACCGGGACAGGCTCACCGGGGAGCTGTTTTTT.

The rearrangement joins TRBV4-1 to TRBJ1-2; a possible D gene is TRBD1 (6 bases). V was shortened by 1 base and J by 6 bases, with 12 bases between the two germline ends. The length of the CDR3 is 14 residues. Germline V gene sequence: CDR1 MGHRA, CDR2 YSYEKL. The CDR3 loop is CASSQVDSGDGYTF. CDR3 in DNA: TGCGCCAGCAGCCAAGTGGACAGCGGCGATGGCTACACCTTC.

The J gene is TRBJ1-1, the V gene TRBV28; TRBD1 matches at 7 bases. Trimming took 0 bases from V and 4 from J; bases not matched to a gene: 2. The CDR3 runs to 14 residues. Germline assignment: CDR1 MDHEN and CDR2 SYDVKM. Here the CDR3 DNA reads TGTGCCAGCAGTTTATGGACAGGGATCACTGAAGCTTTCTTT. It translates to CASSLWTGITEAFF.

The chain recombines TRBV10-1 with TRBJ2-7; the D gene is possibly TRBD2 (6 bases). CDR1 and CDR2 from the germline V gene are WNHNN and SYGVQD (reference sequence). Between the trimmed V and J ends, which lost 4 bases and 0 bases, there was a span of 10 bases. The CDR3 sequence is 14 residues long. DNA of the CDR3: TGCGCCAGCAGTGTAGGGGACTCCTCCTACGAGCAGTACTTC. It is translated as CASSVGDSSYEQYF.

The chain joins TRBV27 to TRBJ1-2; TRBD1 is a possible D gene (6 bases). Trimming stripped 2 bases from V and 4 bases from J, with 14 bases between. The germline V gene has CDR1 MNHEY and CDR2 SMNVEV (reference sequence). The CDR3 consists of 15 residues. CDR3 coding DNA: TGTGCCAGCAGTTTAGGGAGGGGGGGTATCTATGGCTACACCTTC. Translating it yields CASSLGRGGIYGYTF.